This T cell receptor beta chain was observed in a study of PD-1 blockade in classical Hodgkin lymphoma. Across the study: The study gave patients nivolumab 3 mg/kg intravenously every 2 weeks. Study conclusions and caveats: By cycle point C4D1, TCR diversity had risen significantly in CD4+ cells (but not CD8+ cells).

Each patient experienced a relapse that followed autologous stem cell transplantation, and brentuximab vedotin exposure varied. Purified CD4+ T cells were obtained from thawed PBMCs through magnetic negative selection. Best responses included complete response and partial response; otherwise, the best response was progressive disease. Concerning this clone: No antigen is known for it.

TCRdb keeps only in-frame clones here, not all; method: immunoSEQ multiplex PCR. Found here are 30,000 to 35,000 clones, 80% to 95% of them singletons; the top ten hold about 0.24%. The material sequenced was CD4+ T cells from blood, taken at baseline. This receptor was taken from a human donor with classical Hodgkin lymphoma.

The DNA for the CDR3 is TGTGCCAGCAGCGAGGGGGTGGGACTAGGCGTAAGGGAGACCCAGTACTTC. Translation gives CASSEGVGLGVRETQYF. The chain links TRBV9 to TRBJ2-5; 8 bases are a match to TRBD2. CDR3 size: 17 residues. J lost 5 bases, V lost 3 bases, and 15 bases had no gene match. Germline V CDR1 and CDR2: SGDLS, YYNGEE.